These T cell receptor beta chains were read from a single sample in a study of blood T cell repertoires in COVID-19. The assay was immunoSEQ multiplex PCR, and TCRdb's table has in-frame clones only and misses some. The table shows 120,000 or so clones, with approximately 80% occurring only once. Material: peripheral blood. The receptors originated from a human donor in a cohort sampled during active COVID-19. Both conserved end residues are part of each CDR3. D genes are given only for firm matches. For some rows the clone size is stated as once, few or many, or as a class when expanded; others skip it.

d_call	clone_size	v_call	j_call	cdr3_nt	cdr3_aa
.	.	TRBV19	TRBJ1-2	TGTGCCAGTAGTATACGGAACAGCTTCTATGGCTACACCTTC	CASSIRNSFYGYTF
.	.	TRBV19	TRBJ1-5	TGTGCCAGTAGTATGCGGGCGAGTCAGCCCCAGCATTTT	CASSMRASQPQHF
TRBD1	.	TRBV19	TRBJ1-1	TGTGCCAGTAGTATAGGACAGGGGGCCATAGCCCGCTTGAACACTGAAGCTTTCTTT	CASSIGQGAIARLNTEAFF
TRBD2	.	TRBV27	TRBJ2-2	TGTGCCCGAAGCGGGGGGCGAACCGGGGAGCTGTTTTTT	CARSGGRTGELFF
TRBD1	.	TRBV6-5	TRBJ2-3	TGTGCCAGCAGTTCTACAGGGGTAGATACGCAGTATTTT	CASSSTGVDTQYF
TRBD2	.	TRBV10-3	TRBJ2-3	TGTGCCATCAGAGGTAGCGGGGGGGCCATCGGGCAGTATTTT	CAIRGSGGAIGQYF
TRBD1	.	TRBV9	TRBJ2-1	TGTGCCAGCAGCGTAGAGGGGGCCTCCTACAATGAGCAGTTCTTC	CASSVEGASYNEQFF
.	.	TRBV7-6	TRBJ1-4	TGTGCCAGCAGTCCAACTTACTTCCAGGCCCTTAATGAAAAACTGTTTTTT	CASSPTYFQALNEKLFF
TRBD1	.	TRBV18	TRBJ1-2	TGTGCCAGCTCATCCGTCAGGGGGCGCGACTATGGCTACACCTTC	CASSSVRGRDYGYTF
.	.	TRBV5-1	TRBJ2-7	TGCGCCAGCAGCAAGGACAGATACGACTCCTACGAGCAGTACTTC	CASSKDRYDSYEQYF
.	.	TRBV20-1	TRBJ2-6	TGCAGTGCTAGTGCATCTGGGGCCAACGTCCTGACTTTC	CSASASGANVLTF
.	.	TRBV12-5	TRBJ2-1	TGTGCTAGTAGCCCACTAGGGGGCAATGAGCAGTTCTTC	CASSPLGGNEQFF
TRBD2	.	TRBV27	TRBJ2-3	TGTGCCAGCAGTTGGGGGAGGGGACGCTCCGGCACAGATACGCAGTATTTT	CASSWGRGRSGTDTQYF
.	few	TRBV7-2	TRBJ2-7	TGTGCCAGCAGCTCAAGGTGGACAGCCTACGAGCAGTACTTC	CASSSRWTAYEQYF
.	.	TRBV20-1	TRBJ2-5	TGCAGTGCTAGTCTACAGGGGAGGGAGACCCAGTACTTC	CSASLQGRETQYF
.	many	TRBV7-8	TRBJ1-4	TGTGCCAGCAGCTCCCACTACGCTAATGAAAAACTGTTTTTT	CASSSHYANEKLFF
TRBD2	.	TRBV4-2	TRBJ2-7	TGTGCCAGCAGCCAACCACTAGCGGGGGCTTACGAGCAGTACTTC	CASSQPLAGAYEQYF
.	.	TRBV6-6	TRBJ1-6	TGTGCCAGCAGTAACGGACTGACTAATTCACCCCTCCACTTT	CASSNGLTNSPLHF
.	.	TRBV6-5	TRBJ1-3	TGTGCCAGCAGCCGTACTACCTCTGGAAACACCATATATTTT	CASSRTTSGNTIYF
TRBD2	.	TRBV11-2	TRBJ2-3	TGTGCCAGCAGCTTATTCGCTAGCGGGGTAACCCGCACAGATACGCAGTATTTT	CASSLFASGVTRTDTQYF
.	few	TRBV19	TRBJ1-1	TGTGCCAGTAGTATGGGGGCGAACACTGAAGCTTTCTTT	CASSMGANTEAFF
TRBD2	.	TRBV7-2	TRBJ2-2	TGTGCCAGCAGCCTTGGGACTAGCGGGGTAGGAGGGGAGCTGTTTTTT	CASSLGTSGVGGELFF
TRBD2	.	TRBV9	TRBJ2-5	TGTGCCAGCAGCCCACTAGCGGACAGTCGGGAGACCCAGTACTTC	CASSPLADSRETQYF
TRBD2	.	TRBV6-2/TRBV6-3	TRBJ2-3	TGTGCCAGCAGTCGGCCGGGCGGGGGGCTTAACACAGATACGCAGTATTTT	CASSRPGGGLNTDTQYF
TRBD2	.	TRBV9	TRBJ2-5	TGTGCCAGCAGCGTATCCGGGACTAGCGGGGGGCCCTACCAAGAGACCCAGTACTTC	CASSVSGTSGGPYQETQYF
TRBD1	.	TRBV19	TRBJ1-1	TGTGCCAGTAGTAGTACAGGGGGCAACACTGAAGCTTTCTTT	CASSSTGGNTEAFF